This T cell receptor (beta chain) stems from a study of molecular identifiers for immune sequencing clone quantification. Points from the study as a whole: Shared barcodes on identical TCR molecules could underestimate the sizes of highly expanded clones.

For bulk TCR libraries, previously described methods and listed TCR primers were used. TCRdb redid the calling of the PCR reads with MiXCR, one entry per CDR3 protein. In the table there are some 680,000 distinct CDR3 sequences, 25% of which are singletons. Naive CD8 T cells were sorted as CD8+CD4-CCR7+CD45RA+. This clonotype was recorded at least ten times. Its specificity is unknown. Germline CDR1 and CDR2: SEHNR and FQNEAQ (reference sequence). V shed 7 bases and J shed 1 base, with 11 bases lying between them. This CDR3 has 13 amino acids. This clonotype was sampled from a human donor in good health. Some libraries in this study had Jurkat cell RNA spiked in. Sequenced material: naive CD8+ T cells from blood, with Jurkat cell RNA spiked in. Subset in this sample: FACS-sorted CD8+CD4-CCR7+CD45RA+ naive T cells. The chain couples TRBV7-9 to TRBJ2-7, with D tentatively TRBD1 (6 bases). The CDR3 is CASTEDSSYEQYF. As DNA, the CDR3 is TGTGCCAGCACCGAGGACAGTTCCTACGAGCAGTACTTC.